This T cell receptor beta chain appears in the sequencing data of a study of blood T cell repertoires in COVID-19. For the study at large: Whether acute or convalescent, the COVID-19 samples came from the United States, Italy and Spain. T cells, B-cell-depleted T cells, or PBMCs provided the cDNA or gDNA that served as material.

Per the study methods: The authors estimated nucleated cell counts from reference gene primer amplification. The method was immunoSEQ multiplex PCR; TCRdb's version includes in-frame clones alone and lacks a portion of them. V and J calls and clone size are given by that table; D and trimming were obtained from the DNA. This table has 60,000 or so clones, approximately 84% appearing once. The CDR3 extends over 13 amino acids. Germline V gene sequence: CDR1 LGHNA, CDR2 YNFKEQ. Deletions cut 1 base from V and 5 bases from J, with 9 bases between. The TCR comes from a man aged 60-69 years with acute or convalescent COVID-19. Sequencing was done on a sample of peripheral blood. V is TRBV4-2 and J is TRBJ2-7, with D possibly matching TRBD2 (5 bases). The CDR3 nucleotides read TGTGCCAGCAGCCAAGGAGGGTCCAACGAGCAGTACTTC. Translation gives CASSQGGSNEQYF.